The rows below give T cell receptor beta chains drawn from one sample of a study of glioma-infiltrating T cells. Via MiXCR, TCRdb re-called the multiplex PCR reads, giving one row per CDR3 protein. The sample includes about 190,000 distinct CDR3 sequences, 25% to 35% of them seen just once. The sample taken for sequencing was glioma tissue, nonneoplastic brain tissue, or PBMCs (not recorded which). The receptors were sampled from a human donor with low-grade glioma or glioblastoma, undergoing nonglioma brain surgery, or in good health (not recorded which). Both conserved end residues are part of each CDR3.

len: 18
v_gene: TRBV27
j_gene: TRBJ2-5
CDR3aa: CASSQDPPSGRIREAQYF

len: 14
v_gene: TRBV7-8
j_gene: TRBJ2-6
CDR3aa: CASSLSVGANVLTF

len: 12
v_gene: TRBV10-3
j_gene: TRBJ2-7
CDR3aa: CAISAPLQEQYF

len: 18
v_gene: TRBV4-3
j_gene: TRBJ2-3
CDR3aa: CASSQDLISGTLTDTQYF

len: 12
v_gene: TRBV6-2/TRBV6-3
j_gene: TRBJ2-7
CDR3aa: CASNRSSYEQYF

len: 14
v_gene: TRBV4-3
j_gene: TRBJ2-1
CDR3aa: CASSQDFRQSLLLF

len: 16
v_gene: TRBV28
j_gene: TRBJ2-1
CDR3aa: CASSPAEGMGRDEQFF

len: 16
v_gene: TRBV20-1
j_gene: TRBJ2-3
CDR3aa: CSARDRATSNPDTQYF

len: 15
v_gene: TRBV19
j_gene: TRBJ2-7
CDR3aa: CASSIGTSGSNEQYF

len: 16
v_gene: TRBV27
j_gene: TRBJ1-1
CDR3aa: CASSPSEWGSNTEAFF

len: 13
v_gene: TRBV5-1
j_gene: TRBJ2-5
CDR3aa: CASTGTGQETQYF

len: 13
v_gene: TRBV29-1
j_gene: TRBJ2-1
CDR3aa: CSVAIRSYNEQFF

len: 14
v_gene: TRBV4-1
j_gene: TRBJ2-7
CDR3aa: CASSTGQGAYEQYF

len: 18
v_gene: TRBV27
j_gene: TRBJ1-1
CDR3aa: CSSILTPLFAGIVAEAFF

len: 17
v_gene: TRBV4-1
j_gene: TRBJ2-4
CDR3aa: CASSQVAGGLAKNIQYF

len: 16
v_gene: TRBV27
j_gene: TRBJ2-7
CDR3aa: CASSSSLGGISYEQYF

len: 15
v_gene: TRBV28
j_gene: TRBJ1-1
CDR3aa: CASSLFQGVGTEAFF

len: 15
v_gene: TRBV12-3/TRBV12-4
j_gene: TRBJ2-2
CDR3aa: CASSLPDSGTGELFF

len: 14
v_gene: TRBV18
j_gene: TRBJ1-2
CDR3aa: CASHNRGFVYGYTF

len: 13
v_gene: TRBV25-1
j_gene: TRBJ1-5
CDR3aa: CASSEGGVKPQHF

len: 14
v_gene: TRBV18
j_gene: TRBJ2-5
CDR3aa: CASSLRTDQEAQYF

len: 14
v_gene: TRBV6-2/TRBV6-3
j_gene: TRBJ1-1
CDR3aa: CASSRGGTNTEAFF

len: 17
v_gene: TRBV5-1
j_gene: TRBJ2-7
CDR3aa: CASSLSPQGTGAYEQYF

len: 15
v_gene: TRBV6-2/TRBV6-3
j_gene: TRBJ1-3
CDR3aa: CASSPLREIGNTIYF

len: 14
v_gene: TRBV28
j_gene: TRBJ2-3
CDR3aa: CASRRLAPGDTQYF

len: 14
v_gene: TRBV7-3
j_gene: TRBJ2-3
CDR3aa: CASSPTGSTDTQYF

len: 13
v_gene: TRBV19
j_gene: TRBJ2-1
CDR3aa: CASSLETGGQQFF

len: 16
v_gene: TRBV2
j_gene: TRBJ2-1
CDR3aa: CASRGEGLAGGDEQFF

len: 14
v_gene: TRBV10-2
j_gene: TRBJ1-5
CDR3aa: CASRNTGGGQPQHF

len: 15
v_gene: TRBV2
j_gene: TRBJ1-5
CDR3aa: CASRGGQTSNQPQHF

len: 14
v_gene: TRBV6-1
j_gene: TRBJ2-1
CDR3aa: CASSDSFVYNEQFF

len: 15
v_gene: TRBV15
j_gene: TRBJ1-5
CDR3aa: CATSRDVGGGQPQHF

len: 16
v_gene: TRBV4-1
j_gene: TRBJ2-2
CDR3aa: CASSRAGTSVSGGLFF

len: 13
v_gene: TRBV28
j_gene: TRBJ1-1
CDR3aa: CASSRTAGSEAFF

len: 18
v_gene: TRBV7-2
j_gene: TRBJ1-1
CDR3aa: CASSFPWRGTALNTEAFF

len: 13
v_gene: TRBV7-2
j_gene: TRBJ2-7
CDR3aa: CASSLARGYEQYF

len: 15
v_gene: TRBV10-3
j_gene: TRBJ2-3
CDR3aa: CAINPTSGRTDTQYF

len: 17
v_gene: TRBV6-6
j_gene: TRBJ2-5
CDR3aa: CASSYSMPGLATETQYF

len: 11
v_gene: TRBV6-2/TRBV6-3
j_gene: TRBJ2-7
CDR3aa: CASSTFYEQYF

len: 12
v_gene: TRBV7-2
j_gene: TRBJ2-3
CDR3aa: CASSLIVYTQYF

len: 12
v_gene: TRBV20-1
j_gene: TRBJ1-2
CDR3aa: CSARDQRDGYTF

len: 13
v_gene: TRBV5-4
j_gene: TRBJ1-2
CDR3aa: CASSLVGGHGYTF

len: 12
v_gene: TRBV6-4
j_gene: TRBJ2-1
CDR3aa: CASSDSDPGQFF

len: 12
v_gene: TRBV6-2/TRBV6-3
j_gene: TRBJ1-2
CDR3aa: CASIGQNYGYTF

len: 15
v_gene: TRBV27
j_gene: TRBJ1-4
CDR3aa: CASKGQGVTNEKLFF

len: 15
v_gene: TRBV10-3
j_gene: TRBJ1-3
CDR3aa: CAISEGRGSGNTIYF

len: 13
v_gene: TRBV7-2
j_gene: TRBJ2-7
CDR3aa: CATAAGGSYEQYF

len: 15
v_gene: TRBV28
j_gene: TRBJ2-1
CDR3aa: CASSSGLGVNNEQFF

len: 16
v_gene: TRBV2
j_gene: TRBJ1-6
CDR3aa: CASTLRQGGSNSPLHF

len: 16
v_gene: TRBV6-5
j_gene: TRBJ1-1
CDR3aa: CASSYLRMASGTEAFF

len: 15
v_gene: TRBV20-1
j_gene: TRBJ2-3
CDR3aa: CSAKKLAGDTDTQYF

len: 15
v_gene: TRBV6-6
j_gene: TRBJ2-7
CDR3aa: CASRLDRDRPDEQYF

len: 15
v_gene: TRBV3-1
j_gene: TRBJ2-1
CDR3aa: CASTPRVAPHNEQFF

len: 15
v_gene: TRBV5-1
j_gene: TRBJ2-7
CDR3aa: CASSFSGLNTYEQYF

len: 12
v_gene: TRBV12-3/TRBV12-4
j_gene: TRBJ1-1
CDR3aa: CASSFSWRGAFF

len: 17
v_gene: TRBV12-5
j_gene: TRBJ1-1
CDR3aa: CASGYGQGSQLNTEAFF

len: 16
v_gene: TRBV25-1
j_gene: TRBJ2-1
CDR3aa: CASSESGGMVDNEQFF

len: 13
v_gene: TRBV29-1
j_gene: TRBJ2-7
CDR3aa: CSVEDQQDSEQYF

len: 16
v_gene: TRBV11-1
j_gene: TRBJ2-3
CDR3aa: CASSLSTGLDTDTQYF

len: 17
v_gene: TRBV7-2
j_gene: TRBJ2-7
CDR3aa: CASSRPPSGRGSYEQYF